The 20 T cell receptor beta chains below all came from one sample that was sequenced in a study of early T cells in non-severe SARS-CoV-2 infection. TCRdb called the 5' RACE reads again in MiXCR, with one record for every CDR3 protein. This table has tens of thousands of distinct CDR3 sequences, approximately 17% appearing once. Sequenced here: whole blood, sampled at baseline. Source of these receptors: an adult who was a healthcare worker with PCR-confirmed SARS-CoV-2 infection or an uninfected control (not recorded which).

The chain recombines TRBV28 with TRBJ2-1; 8 nucleotides align to TRBD2. The trim removed 6 bases at V and 1 base at J, leaving 8 bases unmatched. The CDR3 totals 16 residues. The germline CDR1 and CDR2 sequences are MDHEN and SYDVKM. The CDR3 DNA follows: TGTGCCAGCAGCCGCAGACTAGCGAGGTCCTACAATGAGCAGTTCTTC. Translating it yields CASSRRLARSYNEQFF.

The table lists this clonotype with many counts. This chain connects TRBV14 to TRBJ2-5; D remains ambiguous. CDR3 length: 13 residues. In germline, CDR1 is SGHDN, CDR2 FVKESK. Trimming stripped 2 bases from V and 9 bases from J, with 13 bases between. The CDR3 reads CASSQTFHTAQYF. In DNA, the CDR3 is TGTGCCAGCAGCCAAACCTTTCATACGGCCCAGTACTTC.

The rearrangement uses TRBV6-6 and TRBJ1-3, with D possibly being TRBD1 (5 bases). V was shortened by 4 bases and J by 4 bases, with 14 bases between the two germline ends. The CDR3 contains 15 residues. In germline, CDR1 is MNHNY, CDR2 SVGAGI (reference sequence). In DNA form, the CDR3 reads TGTGCCAGCAGTTCTCGGGGGGTTTTAGGAAACACCATATATTTT. Its translation: CASSSRGVLGNTIYF.

The rearrangement uses TRBV12-3 or TRBV12-4 and TRBJ1-5, with a weak D call TRBD1 (6 bases). CDR3 length: 15 residues. V lost 6 bases and J 9 bases, leaving 21 bases between the germline ends. The CDR3 here is CASRQTGRRSGPQHF. The CDR3 nucleotides are TGTGCCAGCAGGCAGACAGGCCGAAGAAGTGGGCCCCAGCATTTT.

This clonotype has more than one count but fewer than ten. V usage is TRBV10-3 and J usage is TRBJ2-3, with 7 bases that match TRBD1. Germline CDR1 reads ENHRY; CDR2 reads SYGVKD. The V gene end was trimmed by 10 bases and the J gene end by 1 base; junction bases not matched to a gene: 8. The CDR3 has 14 residues. The CDR3 DNA reads as TGTGCCACCCGCGGACAGGTGGGCACAGATACGCAGTATTTT. Amino acid sequence: CATRGQVGTDTQYF.

This chain joins TRBV6-1 and TRBJ1-1; D remains ambiguous. V lost 7 bases and J lost 7, with 13 bases in between. The CDR3 length is 12 residues. From germline, CDR1 is MNHNS and CDR2 SASEGT. The CDR3 reads CASTRGVLEAFF. The CDR3 DNA reads as TGTGCCAGCACCCGCGGGGTACTTGAAGCTTTCTTT.

This chain uses TRBV18 with TRBJ2-1, with D hard to call. The germline CDR1 and CDR2 sequences are KGHSH and LQKENI. This CDR3 is 15 amino acids long. V lost 6 bases, J lost 1 base, and 13 bases lay in between. The CDR3 coding sequence is TGTGCCAGCTCGCCCAGGAAGGTGTCCTACAATGAGCAGTTCTTC. Amino acids: CASSPRKVSYNEQFF.

This clonotype was recorded a few times. This chain links TRBV19 with TRBJ2-1; D gene unclear. Looked up from germline, CDR1 is LNHDA and CDR2 is SQIVND (reference sequence). The V end was cut by 3 bases, the J end by 7 bases, with 7 bases between. There are 12 residues in the CDR3. CDR3 sequence reads: CASSIIGNEQFF. CDR3 coding DNA: TGTGCCAGTAGTATTATCGGGAATGAGCAGTTCTTC. The whole variable domain, remainder taken from reference TRBV19 and TRBJ2-1, is DGGITQSPKYLFRKEGQNVTLSCEQNLNHDAMYWYRQDPGQGLRLIYYSQIVNDFQKGDIAEGYSVSREKKESFPLTVTSAQKNPTAFYLCASSIIGNEQFFGPGTRLTVL.

In its sample, this clonotype was seen a few times. The rearrangement uses TRBV28 and TRBJ2-7; D is unresolved. CDR1 is MDHEN and CDR2 is SYDVKM in the germline V gene. This CDR3 is 13 amino acids long. Trimming took 5 bases from V and 2 from J, leaving 10 bases between them. CDR3 region: CASSQEMPYEQYF. The CDR3, as DNA: TGTGCCAGCAGTCAAGAGATGCCCTACGAGCAGTACTTC. The full variable domain, in which reference TRBV28 and TRBJ2-7 provide the parts outside the CDR3, is DVKVTQSSRYLVKRTGEKVFLECVQDMDHENMFWYRQDPGLGLRLIYFSYDVKMKEKGDIPEGYSVSREKKERFSLILESASTNQTSMYLCASSQEMPYEQYFGPGTRLTVT.

The gene calls are TRBV5-1 and TRBJ1-1; D gene uncertain. Germline V gene data show CDR1 as SGHRS and CDR2 as YFSETQ. With 4 bases removed from V and 8 bases from J, the gap between germline ends came to 15 bases. The CDR3 runs to 13 residues. The CDR3 nucleotides read TGCGCCAGCAGCGACGGACGTTCCCAAGAAGCTTTCTTT. This sequence encodes CASSDGRSQEAFF.

CDR3 bases: TGTGCCAGCAGCCCTTGGTCGGCGGATGAGCAGTTCTTC. Translated, it gives CASSPWSADEQFF. V gene TRBV9 combines with J gene TRBJ2-1; no reliable D call. Trimming cost V 4 bases and J 8 bases, with 13 bases left between them. The CDR3 contains 13 residues. Germline lookup yields CDR1 SGDLS and CDR2 YYNGEE.

This clonotype showed up just a few times. This chain uses TRBV5-1 with TRBJ2-3, with TRBD2 identical over 10 bases. The CDR3 has 18 residues. The V and J ends lost 0 bases and 2 bases, in that order; junction bases with no gene match: 9. Germline V lookup: CDR1 SGHRS, CDR2 YFSETQ. The DNA of the CDR3 is TGCGCCAGCAGCTTGGGAGACCAGCGGGAGGGATACACAGATACGCAGTATTTT. It is translated as CASSLGDQREGYTDTQYF.

The gene calls are TRBV21-1 and TRBJ2-5; the D segment call TRBD2 is taken from the table without a DNA check. TRBV21-1 is tagged as a pseudogene. This CDR3 is built from 16 residues. The CDR3 region has the DNA TGTGCCAGCTTGAGACCCCTAGCGGAAAGAAAAGAGACCCAGTACTTC. Translation: CASLRPLAERKETQYF.

This chain links TRBV30 with TRBJ2-2; 13 bases fit TRBD2. V trimming: 4 bases; J trimming: 9 bases; junction bases outside the gene matches: 8. The CDR3 is 15 amino acids. CDR1 and CDR2 (germline): GTSNPN, SVGIG (reference sequence). The CDR3 reads CAWNLGTSGTRELFF. CDR3 in DNA: TGTGCCTGGAACTTGGGGACTAGCGGGACTCGGGAGCTGTTTTTT.

This clonotype was seen a handful of times. The chain employs TRBV2 and TRBJ2-5; TRBD1 agrees at 7 bases. This CDR3 has 12 amino acids. V gave up 9 bases and J gave up 11 bases; unmatched junction bases: 12. Germline V gene sequence: CDR1 SNHLY, CDR2 FYNNEI. CDR3 residues: CASRPGTDTQYF. DNA of the CDR3: TGTGCCAGTCGTCCCGGGACAGATACACAGTACTTC.

This sequence joins TRBV20-1 and TRBJ2-7; D may be TRBD2 (6 bases). Trimming took 6 bases from V and 3 from J, leaving 15 bases between them. The germline gives CDR1 DFQATT, CDR2 SNEGSKA (reference sequence). The CDR3 has 13 amino acids. CDR3 protein: CSAAGLPRYEQYF. In DNA form, the CDR3 reads TGCAGTGCCGCGGGACTCCCCCGCTACGAGCAGTACTTC.

This clonotype came up a few times. The chain has TRBV12-3 or TRBV12-4 and TRBJ2-5; D remains ambiguous. V was cut by 3 bases and J by 2 bases, with 7 bases left in between. There are 13 residues in the CDR3. The CDR3 DNA sequence: TGTGCCAGCAGTTTTGGTGGACAAGAGACCCAGTACTTC. Its translation: CASSFGGQETQYF.

This clonotype has at least ten counts. The rearrangement joins TRBV2 to TRBJ2-3; no definite D call. The CDR3 loop spans 11 amino acids. With 3 bases removed from V and 4 bases from J, the gap between germline ends came to 2 bases. Per germline, CDR1 SNHLY and CDR2 FYNNEI. The CDR3 DNA follows: TGTGCCAGCAGTGAGTCAGATACGCAGTATTTT. It is translated as CASSESDTQYF.

The chain has TRBV28 and TRBJ2-7; D unresolved. Per germline, CDR1 MDHEN and CDR2 SYDVKM. V lost 6 bases to trimming and J lost 3 bases, with 15 bases between them. There are 14 residues in the CDR3. CDR3 DNA sequence: TGTGCCAGCAGAACCGGGCCCAGAATCTACGAGCAGTACTTC. It encodes CASRTGPRIYEQYF.

The chain couples TRBV7-9 to TRBJ2-5; 7 bases map to TRBD2. V was pared by 5 bases and J by 2 bases, with 17 bases of the junction left unmatched. This CDR3 region has 18 residues. The germline V gene has CDR1 SEHNR and CDR2 FQNEAQ (reference sequence). CDR3 sequence (DNA): TGTGCCAGCAGCCGGCGCGACATAGCGGGTTTGGGACAAGAGACCCAGTACTTC. Translating gives CASSRRDIAGLGQETQYF.